Reported below is one T cell receptor (beta chain). Its antigen is unidentified. This entry belongs to a study of T-cell memory formation after mild COVID-19. General study findings and limits: Unconfirmed was the SARS-CoV-2 specificity of second-wave clones that peaked on day 37. CD4/CD8 balance held among clones contracting day 15 to 85, and later expanders leaned CD4+.

MiXCR, applied by TCRdb to the 5' RACE reads, yields one record per CDR3 protein. The top ten clones hold approximately 20% of a sample with about 360,000 distinct CDR3 sequences, around 14% of them seen once. The CDR3 extends over 13 amino acids. Looked up from germline, CDR1 is SGHTA and CDR2 is FQGTGA. Between the trimmed V and J ends, which lost 6 bases and 6 bases, there was a span of 12 bases. This chain uses TRBV7-3 with TRBJ2-1; D not resolved. This receptor was identified in a young man who had mild COVID-19 (a few samples of this study predate the infection). Cell type and time point are not known. Input material: PBMCs or a T cell subset sorted from them (not recorded which). The CDR3 DNA is TGTGCCAGCAGTCTACCCCAGGCCAATGAGCAGTTCTTC. Amino acid sequence: CASSLPQANEQFF.